Below, one T cell receptor (beta chain) is given with its context. Positively selected for CCR7, the CD45RO-negative cells used as naive CD8 cells excluded terminally differentiated effector memory CD45RA+ cells. The sample belongs to a study of shared clonotypes between healthy human individuals. This CDR3 has 15 residues. With 3 bases removed from V and 4 bases from J, the gap between germline ends came to 16 bases. Looked up from germline, CDR1 is SGHRS and CDR2 is YFSETQ. Authors' analysis steps: ImmunoSEQ output held junction-only sequences without quality scores, so filtering differed. Here immunoSEQ multiplex PCR was the method, and the copy in TCRdb shows in-frame clones only, minus some. V and J calls and clone size are those listed in that table; D and trimming were worked out from the DNA. This table holds about 2.2 million clones, about 93% found once.

This clonotype originated in a man between 18 and 29 years old in good health. Some clones in this sample may be carry-over from other donors' samples. Material: naive CD8+ T cells from PBMCs. The V call is TRBV5-1, the J call TRBJ2-5; tentatively, D is TRBD1 (6 bases). DNA of the CDR3: TGCGCCAGCAGCTCCAACAGGGCTGGAGGAGAGACCCAGTACTTC. This encodes CASSSNRAGGETQYF.